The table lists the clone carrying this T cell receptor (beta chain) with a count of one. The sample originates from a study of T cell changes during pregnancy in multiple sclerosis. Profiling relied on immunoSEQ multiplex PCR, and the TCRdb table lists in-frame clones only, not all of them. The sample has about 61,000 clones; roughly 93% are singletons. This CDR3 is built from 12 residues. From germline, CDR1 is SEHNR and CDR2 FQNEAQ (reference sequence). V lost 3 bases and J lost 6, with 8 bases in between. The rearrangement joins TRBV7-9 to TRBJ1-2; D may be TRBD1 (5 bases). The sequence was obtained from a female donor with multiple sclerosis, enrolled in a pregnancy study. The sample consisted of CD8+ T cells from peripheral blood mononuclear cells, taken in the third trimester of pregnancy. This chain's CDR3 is CASSFLGDGYTF. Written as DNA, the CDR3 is TGTGCCAGCAGCTTCTTAGGGGATGGCTACACCTTC.